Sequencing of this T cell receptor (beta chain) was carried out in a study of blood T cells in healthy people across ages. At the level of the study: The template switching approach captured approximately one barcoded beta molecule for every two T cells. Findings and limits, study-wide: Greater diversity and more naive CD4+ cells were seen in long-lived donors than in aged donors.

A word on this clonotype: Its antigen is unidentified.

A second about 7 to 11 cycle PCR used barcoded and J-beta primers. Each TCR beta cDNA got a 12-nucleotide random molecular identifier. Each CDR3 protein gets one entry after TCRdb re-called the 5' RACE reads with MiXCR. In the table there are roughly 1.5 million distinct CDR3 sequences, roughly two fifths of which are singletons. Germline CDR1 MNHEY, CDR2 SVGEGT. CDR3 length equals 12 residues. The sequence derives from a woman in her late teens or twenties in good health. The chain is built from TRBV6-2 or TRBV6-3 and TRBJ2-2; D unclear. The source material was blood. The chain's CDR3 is CASRRSTGELFF. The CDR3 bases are TGTGCGAGCCGCCGGTCCACCGGGGAGCTGTTTTTT.